This T cell receptor (beta chain) was observed in a study of technical replicates of blood from a handful of donors. The J segment lost 8 bases and the V segment lost 0 bases, leaving 12 bases of the junction unmatched. This CDR3 has 16 residues. Germline values: CDR1 SGHDN, CDR2 FVKESK. Sequencing used immunoSEQ multiplex PCR; TCRdb keeps in-frame clones, though not all of them. The table lists approximately 73,000 clones, 85% to 95% of them singletons, with 0.39% in the top ten. The sequencing input was T cells isolated from PBMCs. This receptor was identified in a human donor in good health. This chain links TRBV14 with TRBJ1-2, with 7 bases fitting TRBD1. The CDR3 sequence: CASSQDYRGRDGGYTF. The DNA of the CDR3 is TGTGCCAGCAGCCAAGATTACAGGGGAAGAGACGGAGGCTACACCTTC.